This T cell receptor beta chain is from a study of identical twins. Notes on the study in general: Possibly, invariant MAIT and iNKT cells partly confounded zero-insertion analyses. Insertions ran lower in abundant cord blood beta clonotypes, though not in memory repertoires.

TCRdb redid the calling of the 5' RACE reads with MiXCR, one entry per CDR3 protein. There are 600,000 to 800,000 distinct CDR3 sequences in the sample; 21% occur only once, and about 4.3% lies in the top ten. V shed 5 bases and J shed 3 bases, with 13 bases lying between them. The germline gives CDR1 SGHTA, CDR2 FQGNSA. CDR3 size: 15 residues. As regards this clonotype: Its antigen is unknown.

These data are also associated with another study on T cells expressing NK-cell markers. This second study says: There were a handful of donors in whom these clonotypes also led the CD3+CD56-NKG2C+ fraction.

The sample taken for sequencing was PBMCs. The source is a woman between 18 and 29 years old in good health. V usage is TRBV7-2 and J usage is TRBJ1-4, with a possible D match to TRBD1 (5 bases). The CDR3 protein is CASSLMGTANEKLFF. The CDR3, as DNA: TGTGCCAGCAGCCTAATGGGGACGGCTAATGAAAAACTGTTTTTT.